The rows below give T cell receptor beta chains drawn from one sample of a study of cytomegalovirus exposure and HLA in healthy donors. Only in-frame clones appear in the TCRdb table, and some are missing; sequencing was by immunoSEQ multiplex PCR. The table lists about 140,000 clones, roughly three quarters of them singletons. The sequenced sample was PBMCs. The origin of the receptors is a man younger than 35 in good health and CMV-seronegative. The CDR3 runs from the conserved cysteine through the conserved F or W.

TRBV4-1,TRBJ2-7,CASSQDAPTSGSYEQYF
TRBV7-6,TRBJ2-5,CASSPSGEETQYF
TRBV7-2,TRBJ2-1,CASSASLGGRLTYNEQFF
TRBV4-2,TRBJ1-6,CASSQSGQGNSPLHF
TRBV7-8,TRBJ1-5,CASSPRTASNQPQHF
TRBV28,TRBJ1-1,CASRGGGTEAFF
TRBV28,TRBJ1-3,CASRTTGDTIYF
TRBV29-1,TRBJ1-2,CSVVQGQHGYTF
TRBV27,TRBJ2-1,CASSLHGALYNEQFF
TRBV23-1,TRBJ2-1,CASSLWQYNEQFF
TRBV5-6,TRBJ2-1,CASSPGGAEWQFF
TRBV7-9,TRBJ1-5,CAGSLTRGQGRNQPQHF
TRBV6-1,TRBJ1-2,CASSEEGQATYGYTF
TRBV2,TRBJ2-1,CASSDRGGLNEQFF
TRBV2,TRBJ2-2,CASSRDWNTGELFF
TRBV10-3,TRBJ2-1,CAISDRGGDNEQFF
TRBV29-1,NA,CSVIRGNTIYF
TRBV7-9,TRBJ2-1,CASIDGPSARNEQFF
TRBV6-5,TRBJ2-1,CASSLSGSPNEQFF
TRBV2,TRBJ1-1,CASTLQMNTEAFF
TRBV5-1,TRBJ2-7,CASSPGRYEQYF
TRBV19,TRBJ1-1,CASSITENTEAFF
TRBV6-5,TRBJ1-2,CASSPPGGGYGYTF
TRBV19,TRBJ1-2,CASSTRDRSYGYTF
TRBV21-1,TRBJ2-7,CASSNPGQLYEQYF
TRBV7-3,TRBJ2-3,CASSLRLSGSADTQYF
TRBV10-3,TRBJ2-2,CAISASLAKNTGELFF
TRBV4-2,TRBJ2-5,CASSQVLAGGLQETQYF
TRBV5-1,TRBJ2-5,CASSLGPAGGVETQYF
TRBV6-1,NA,CASSEMAGGETYEQYF
TRBV15,TRBJ2-3,CATSEPGLAGGRYDTQYF
TRBV28,TRBJ2-7,CASSLAGTGGDEQYF
TRBV19,TRBJ1-6,CASSVTGATSGSPLHF
TRBV18,TRBJ1-1,CASSPLRTGGGLNTEAFF
TRBV7-2,TRBJ2-1,CASSKGDNEQFF
TRBV29-1,TRBJ2-1,CSAERDTPYNEQFF
TRBV5-6,TRBJ2-3,CASSLRSSGTGSTDTQYF
TRBV18,TRBJ2-1,CASSPHPGTSGSNEQFF
TRBV18,TRBJ1-1,CASSLGTGSHTEAFF
TRBV12-5,TRBJ1-1,CATLAGATTEAFF
TRBV9,TRBJ2-3,CASSGGHPDTQYF
TRBV19,TRBJ2-5,CASRPPSGTQYF
TRBV23-1,TRBJ1-1,CASSQSPGQGPDLNMNTEAFF
TRBV10-1,TRBJ2-7,CASSDSRDEQYF
TRBV30,TRBJ2-5,CAWSGGGVKTQYF
TRBV5-1,TRBJ2-5,CASSLGTSGRASVETQYF
TRBV29-1,TRBJ2-1,CSVFLNEQFF
TRBV5-1,TRBJ1-1,CASSYHLPGTGGSEAFF
TRBV30,TRBJ1-6,CAWIRGEVNSPLHF
TRBV7-6,TRBJ1-2,CASSPGTASYGYTF
TRBV19,TRBJ1-5,CASTTGTGVNQPQHF
TRBV28,TRBJ2-7,CASSYRGYYSSYEQYF
TRBV4-2,TRBJ2-3,CASSQGEETGVTDTQYF
TRBV28,TRBJ1-5,CASRTGTAYQPQHF
TRBV29-1,TRBJ2-1,CSIPGLGYNEQFF
TRBV9,TRBJ2-7,CASSVSRSDEQYF
TRBV19,TRBJ1-1,CASSNRGTGPSTEAFF
TRBV28,TRBJ2-7,CASSARLAEKTYEQYF
TRBV10-2,TRBJ2-4,CASRLAGGGSKNIQYF